This T cell receptor (beta chain) is drawn from a study of cytomegalovirus exposure and HLA in healthy donors. Looking at the study overall: Later, an analysis reported that the 95 to 150 validation repertoires had used the same platform as the approximately 680 first-cohort repertoires.

The CDR3 sequence is 12 residues long. V lost 9 bases to trimming and J lost 6 bases, with 11 bases between them. CDR1 is LNHDA and CDR2 is SQIVND in the germline V gene (reference sequence). Whole-study findings and limits: The study listed under 200 cytomegalovirus-associated TCR beta chains. Clusters of TCRs from the first cohort tended to co-occur in the roughly 120 validation repertoires (as a later analysis found). Despite most TCR sequences being rare, some public TCRs occurred in many donors.

The method was immunoSEQ multiplex PCR; TCRdb's version includes in-frame clones alone and lacks a portion of them. This sample has more than 250,000 clones; less than 95% occur once, and the top ten carry roughly 3%. Details on this clone: The antigen remains unidentified.

The sequence was obtained from a young woman in good health and CMV-seronegative. Sequenced material: PBMCs. The chain has TRBV19 and TRBJ2-2, with a weak D call TRBD2 (5 bases). The CDR3 nucleotides are TGTGCCAGCCTACTAGGCCCCGGGGAGCTGTTTTTT. Translated: CASLLGPGELFF.